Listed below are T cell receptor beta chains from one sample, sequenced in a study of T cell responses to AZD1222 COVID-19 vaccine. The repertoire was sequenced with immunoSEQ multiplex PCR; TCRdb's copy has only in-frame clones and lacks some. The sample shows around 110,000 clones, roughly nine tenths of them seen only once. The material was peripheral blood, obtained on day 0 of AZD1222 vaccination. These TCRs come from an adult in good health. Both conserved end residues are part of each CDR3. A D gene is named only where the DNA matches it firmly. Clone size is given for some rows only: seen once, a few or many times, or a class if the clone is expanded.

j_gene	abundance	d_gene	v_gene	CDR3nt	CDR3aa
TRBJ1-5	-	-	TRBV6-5	TGTGCCAGCAGGGACCCCTTTAATCAGCCCCAGCATTTT	CASRDPFNQPQHF
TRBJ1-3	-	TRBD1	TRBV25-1	TGTGCCAGCAGTGAAAGCACAGGGGCCTCTGGAAACACCATATATTTT	CASSESTGASGNTIYF
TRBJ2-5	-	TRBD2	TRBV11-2	TGTGCCAGCAGCTTGCTGGGCTCTAGCGGGGGGTACCAAGAGACCCAGTACTTC	CASSLLGSSGGYQETQYF
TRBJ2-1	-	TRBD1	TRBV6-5	TGTGCCAGCAGGGGACAGGGGAATGAGCAGTTCTTC	CASRGQGNEQFF
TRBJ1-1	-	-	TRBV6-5	TGTGCCAGCAGTTACTCGAATACGATGAACACTGAAGCTTTCTTT	CASSYSNTMNTEAFF
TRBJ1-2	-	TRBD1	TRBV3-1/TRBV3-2	TGTGCCAGCAGCCCCACAGGGGGCCTGGGGGGCTACACCTTC	CASSPTGGLGGYTF
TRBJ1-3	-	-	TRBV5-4	TGTGCCAGCAGCTTGGAGGGATACTCTGGAAACACCATATATTTT	CASSLEGYSGNTIYF
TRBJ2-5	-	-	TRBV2	TGTGCCAGCAGTGACAGATACTCGGAGACCCAGTACTTC	CASSDRYSETQYF
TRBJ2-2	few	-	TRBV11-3	TGTGCCAGCAGCCCGACGTCTTGGGTGGCCGGGGAGCTGTTTTTT	CASSPTSWVAGELFF
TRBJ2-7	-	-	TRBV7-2	TGTGCCAGCAGTTCGGCCTACGAGCAGTACTTC	CASSSAYEQYF
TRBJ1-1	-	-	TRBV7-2	TGTGCCAGCAGCTGGAACCCCAGCGGCACTGAAGCTTTCTTT	CASSWNPSGTEAFF
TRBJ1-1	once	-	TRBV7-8	TGTGCCAGCAGCTTAGGGTTTACAGAGGATACTGAAGCTTTCTTT	CASSLGFTEDTEAFF
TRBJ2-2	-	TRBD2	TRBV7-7	TGTGCTAGCAGCTTAGCTAGCGGAGGACCGAACACCGGGGAGCTGTTTTTT	CASSLASGGPNTGELFF
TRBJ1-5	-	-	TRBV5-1	TGCGCCAGCAGCTTACTACCAGGGGCGGATCAGCCCCAGCATTTT	CASSLLPGADQPQHF